This T cell receptor (beta chain) derives from a study of persistence of HIV-infected CD4 T cells. Overall study results and limits: Antigen-responding cells were enriched for degenerate expanded CDR3beta sequences.

Worth noting for this clone: Its target is not known.

Sequencing used immunoSEQ version 4 in survey mode. Data came from immunoSEQ multiplex PCR; TCRdb stores just in-frame clones and leaves some out. The sample includes approximately 20,000 clones, about 80% of them seen just once. Cells were stimulated with CMV-infected fibroblast lysates at around 9.1 ug/mL. Sorting of responding CD4+ T cells relied on upregulated CD40 ligand together with CD69. Germline values: CDR1 MDHEN, CDR2 SYDVKM. The CDR3 is 16 amino acids. Trimming left V 2 bases short and J 8 bases short, with 21 bases between. The material was CD4+ T cells sorted from PBMCs after roughly 18-hour stimulation, obtained from a patient who received antiretroviral therapy. This rearrangement joins TRBV28 to TRBJ1-2; D is possibly TRBD1 (6 bases). This TCR was sampled from an adult man with HIV who was CMV-seropositive. The CDR3 sequence is CASSLGYLEQGRGYTF. Written as DNA, the CDR3 is TGTGCCAGCAGTTTAGGGTACCTGGAACAGGGTCGGGGCTACACCTTC.